These 24 T cell receptor beta chains originate from one sample sequenced in a study of shared clonotypes between healthy human individuals. The table came from immunoSEQ multiplex PCR; TCRdb's copy has only in-frame clones and leaves some out. The profile covers about 2.1 million clones, with around 93% appearing a single time and 1.5% to 2% taken by the ten largest. Naive CD8 cells, CD45RO-negative and positively selected for CCR7, excluded terminally differentiated effector memory CD45RA+ cells. Specimen: naive CD8+ T cells from PBMCs. These receptors came from a man aged 18 to 29 in good health. Some clones in this sample may be carry-over from other donors' samples.

The V call is TRBV7-8, the J call TRBJ2-7, with D unresolved. The germline gives CDR1 SGHVS, CDR2 FQNEAQ. Between the trimmed V and J ends, which lost 5 bases and 5 bases, there was a span of 19 bases. The CDR3 length is 15 residues. The CDR3 reads CASSPSLSRSNEQYF. The CDR3 DNA is TGTGCCAGCAGCCCCTCGTTGAGCAGGTCCAACGAGCAGTACTTC.

The CDR3 loop is CAWSSGISYEQYF. In DNA form, the CDR3 reads TGTGCCTGGTCTAGCGGGATCTCCTACGAGCAGTACTTC. The chain links TRBV30 to TRBJ2-7; 9 bases match TRBD2. The CDR3 is 13 amino acids. Germline V gene sequence: CDR1 GTSNPN, CDR2 SVGIG (reference sequence). V dropped 5 bases and J dropped 0; count of bases not matched to a gene: 2.

Comment on this clone: Other DNA sequences in this specimen translate into the identical CDR3. This chain links TRBV27 with TRBJ1-2; TRBD1 agrees at 8 bases. The CDR3 has 14 residues. The trim removed 3 bases at V and 2 bases at J, leaving 2 bases unmatched. Germline CDR1 and CDR2: MNHEY and SMNVEV (reference sequence). The CDR3 spells CASSFTGGNYGYTF. In DNA form, the CDR3 reads TGTGCCAGCAGTTTTACAGGGGGAAACTATGGCTACACCTTC.

The chain combines TRBV9 with TRBJ2-1; 7 bases fit TRBD1. The CDR3 is 13 amino acids. V shed 4 bases, J shed 8 bases, and the junction held 6 bases outside the gene matches. Germline CDR1 SGDLS, CDR2 YYNGEE. This CDR3 is CASSIAGTDEQFF. DNA of the CDR3: TGTGCCAGCAGCATCGCCGGGACAGATGAGCAGTTCTTC.

V and J are TRBV5-6 and TRBJ2-1; D gene ambiguous. The length of the CDR3 is 16 residues. V was trimmed by 4 bases and J by 3 bases, leaving 17 bases between them. The germline gives CDR1 SGHDT, CDR2 YYEEEE. CDR3 in amino acids: CASSQESGGNYNEQFF. CDR3 in DNA: TGTGCCAGCAGCCAAGAGTCGGGTGGGAACTACAATGAGCAGTTCTTC.

The DNA for the CDR3 is TGTGCCAGCAGTTTAGTTAGCGGGAGCAACGCCGGGGAGCTGTTTTTT. Its translation: CASSLVSGSNAGELFF. The chain carries TRBV27 and TRBJ2-2; 9 bases align to TRBD2. CDR1 MNHEY and CDR2 SMNVEV come from the germline V gene (reference sequence). CDR3 size: 16 residues. J lost 6 bases, V lost 2 bases, and 7 bases had no gene match.

The V call is TRBV11-2, the J call TRBJ2-7, with D possibly matching TRBD1 (7 bases). Germline V gene lookup returns CDR1 SGHAT and CDR2 FQNNGV. CDR3 length equals 14 residues. The V end was cut by 8 bases, the J end by 6 bases, with 20 bases between. The CDR3 here is CASGPRQGLGEQYF. CDR3 coding DNA: TGTGCCAGCGGACCCAGACAGGGACTGGGCGAGCAGTACTTC.

The chain uses TRBV6-5 and TRBJ2-5; possibly TRBD2 for D (5 bases). Looked up from germline, CDR1 is MNHEY and CDR2 is SVGAGI. The CDR3 totals 12 residues. V shed 4 bases and J shed 11 bases, with 14 bases lying between them. The CDR3 here is CASSSVEWEQYF. CDR3 sequence (DNA): TGTGCCAGCAGTTCGGTCGAGTGGGAGCAGTACTTC.

This clone was observed once. The chain recombines TRBV5-6 with TRBJ2-7, with D perhaps TRBD1 (6 bases). The CDR3 runs 14 residues. V shed 3 bases and J shed 3 bases, with 13 bases lying between them. The germline V gene encodes CDR1 SGHDT and CDR2 YYEEEE. CDR3 in amino acids: CASSSRDTHYEQYF. DNA of the CDR3: TGTGCCAGCAGCTCCCGGGACACACACTACGAGCAGTACTTC.

The chain uses TRBV27 and TRBJ2-7, with 11 bases identical to TRBD1. CDR3 size: 17 residues. The V segment lost 2 bases and the J segment 1 base; nucleotides outside the gene matches: 7. Germline-derived CDR1 and CDR2 are MNHEY and SMNVEV (reference sequence). The CDR3: CASSLTGQGVDSYEQYF. The CDR3 region has the DNA TGTGCCAGCAGTTTAACGGGACAGGGGGTGGATTCCTACGAGCAGTACTTC.

The chain recombines TRBV19 with TRBJ2-5, with unresolved D. The CDR3 runs 11 residues. Germline V CDR1 and CDR2: LNHDA, SQIVND (reference sequence). The germline V and J ends were trimmed by 6 bases and 3 bases, with 5 bases remaining between them. The CDR3 here is CASSSEETQYF. The CDR3 DNA follows: TGTGCCAGTAGCTCCGAAGAGACCCAGTACTTC. The variable domain in full, completed from reference TRBV19 and TRBJ2-5, reads DGGITQSPKYLFRKEGQNVTLSCEQNLNHDAMYWYRQDPGQGLRLIYYSQIVNDFQKGDIAEGYSVSREKKESFPLTVTSAQKNPTAFYLCASSSEETQYFGPGTRLLVL.

The chain links TRBV4-1 to TRBJ2-3, with D hard to call. Trimming stripped 1 base from V and 5 bases from J, with 10 bases between. The CDR3 has 14 residues. Germline assignment: CDR1 MGHRA and CDR2 YSYEKL. The CDR3 DNA sequence: TGCGCCAGCAGCCAAGGGGATAGCTTAGATACGCAGTATTTT. Its translation is CASSQGDSLDTQYF.

The chain is built from TRBV6-7 and TRBJ2-3, with 8 bases fitting TRBD1. TRBV6-7 is reported as an ORF; its role is uncertain. Trimming took 8 bases from V and 5 from J; bases not matched to a gene: 12. The CDR3 is 15 residues long. CDR3 region: CASFGEQGAEDTQYF. CDR3 nucleotides: TGTGCCAGCTTTGGGGAGCAGGGGGCTGAAGATACGCAGTATTTT.

The gene calls are TRBV14 and TRBJ2-3, with TRBD2 as a possible D gene (5 bases). The CDR3 extends over 17 amino acids. Trimming pared 0 bases from V and 5 bases from J, leaving 18 bases between. The germline gives CDR1 SGHDN, CDR2 FVKESK. CDR3 region: CASSQEWLASLRDTQYF. The CDR3 DNA reads TGTGCCAGCAGCCAAGAGTGGTTAGCGTCTTTGAGAGATACGCAGTATTTT.

CDR3 in DNA: TGCAGCGTTGAGCGGGACCCCCGCCGAAGTCAGCCCCAGCATTTT. This gives the protein CSVERDPRRSQPQHF. V gene TRBV29-1 combines with J gene TRBJ1-5, with D perhaps matching TRBD1 (5 bases). CDR1 and CDR2 (germline): SQVTM, ANQGSEA. V gave up 3 bases and J gave up 6 bases, with 18 bases separating them. This CDR3 spans 15 amino acids.

The J gene is TRBJ2-2, the V gene TRBV29-1; TRBD2 aligns across 7 bases. Germline lookup yields CDR1 SQVTM and CDR2 ANQGSEA. The trim removed 7 bases at V and 4 bases at J, leaving 6 bases unmatched. CDR3 length: 13 residues. The CDR3 DNA is TGCAGCGGGACCGGGACTACCACCGGGGAGCTGTTTTTT. Its protein product is CSGTGTTTGELFF.

This chain links TRBV9 with TRBJ1-1, with a tentative D call TRBD1 (6 bases). Trimming removed 3 bases from V and 7 bases from J, with 16 bases in between. The CDR3 covers 14 residues. From germline, CDR1 is SGDLS and CDR2 YYNGEE. The CDR3 spells CASSEVVTGHEAFF. CDR3 in DNA: TGTGCCAGCAGCGAGGTGGTAACAGGGCATGAAGCTTTCTTT.

Remarks on this clone: Distinct nucleotide sequences in the sample also encode this CDR3. The chain is built from TRBV27 and TRBJ2-7; no definite D call. Germline loops: CDR1 MNHEY, CDR2 SMNVEV (reference sequence). With 2 bases removed from V and 1 base from J, the gap between germline ends came to 6 bases. This CDR3 spans 13 amino acids. In DNA form, the CDR3 reads TGTGCCAGCAGTTTAGGGCGGTCCTACGAGCAGTACTTC. Amino acids: CASSLGRSYEQYF.

The chain joins TRBV27 to TRBJ1-2, with no clear D. The V gene's germline CDR1 is MNHEY and CDR2 SMNVEV (reference sequence). CDR3 length: 13 residues. V lost 5 bases to trimming and J lost 2 bases, with 9 bases between them. The CDR3 sequence is CASSMTFNYGYTF. CDR3 coding DNA: TGTGCCAGCAGTATGACATTCAACTATGGCTACACCTTC.

The rearrangement links TRBV27 to TRBJ2-5; tentative D call: TRBD2 (5 bases). The germline CDR1 and CDR2 sequences are MNHEY and SMNVEV (reference sequence). Trimming shortened V by 5 bases and J by 5 bases, and 15 bases separated the two germline ends. This CDR3 comprises 14 residues. CDR3 residues: CASSLAFGGETQYF. The CDR3 DNA follows: TGTGCCAGCAGTCTCGCTTTCGGCGGGGAGACCCAGTACTTC.

The chain recombines TRBV5-6 with TRBJ2-2; 8 bases align to TRBD1. The trim removed 7 bases at V and 7 bases at J, leaving 6 bases unmatched. Germline lookup yields CDR1 SGHDT and CDR2 YYEEEE. The CDR3 loop spans 13 amino acids. The CDR3 DNA reads TGTGCCAGCCGCTGGGGGACAGGCGGGGAGCTGTTTTTT. Its translation is CASRWGTGGELFF.

The CDR3 region is CASSQGTMNTEAFF. CDR3 in DNA: TGTGCCAGCTCTCAGGGGACTATGAACACTGAAGCTTTCTTT. This chain uses TRBV6-5 with TRBJ1-1; maybe TRBD1 (6 bases). The germline gives CDR1 MNHEY, CDR2 SVGAGI. The CDR3 is 14 amino acids. Trimming left V 8 bases short and J 0 bases short, with 13 bases between.

Only one count was recorded for this clone. V gene TRBV27 combines with J gene TRBJ2-5, with a tentative D call TRBD1 (5 bases). The length of the CDR3 is 17 residues. The germline CDR1 and CDR2 sequences are MNHEY and SMNVEV (reference sequence). V shed 4 bases and J shed 2 bases, with 20 bases lying between them. The CDR3 DNA reads as TGTGCCAGCAGTTCGTACCTCAGGGTTCCCCTACAAGAGACCCAGTACTTC. Encoded protein: CASSSYLRVPLQETQYF.

The gene calls are TRBV6-1 and TRBJ2-7, with D tentatively TRBD2 (6 bases). Germline CDR1 and CDR2: MNHNS and SASEGT. V gave up 5 bases and J gave up 2 bases, with 10 bases separating them. The CDR3 is 13 residues long. The CDR3 here is CASSSGPTYEQYF. Written as DNA, the CDR3 is TGTGCCAGCAGTAGCGGGCCCACCTACGAGCAGTACTTC.